This TCR beta chain was retrieved from a study of shared clonotypes between healthy human individuals. Findings and caveats of the study: A few donors shared approximately 5% of their naive CD4 clonotypes.

V dropped 5 bases and J dropped 2; count of bases not matched to a gene: 9. Per germline, CDR1 MDHEN and CDR2 SYDVKM. The CDR3 totals 15 residues. Sequencing was at deep level. Clones were sequenced by immunoSEQ multiplex PCR, and TCRdb holds only the in-frame ones, with some missing. This table has 2,500,000 or so clones, 85% to 95% appearing once. Worth noting for this clone: Its antigen is still unknown.

V is TRBV28 and J is TRBJ2-7; 7 bases match TRBD1. Material: naive CD4+ T cells sorted from blood. As for subset: CD45RA+ positively selected. The source of this sequence is a man in his late teens or twenties in good health. The CDR3 spells CASSNSGTEAYEQYF. The CDR3, as DNA: TGTGCCAGCAGTAACTCCGGGACAGAAGCCTACGAGCAGTACTTC. Drawing the rest from reference TRBV28 and TRBJ2-7, the complete variable domain is DVKVTQSSRYLVKRTGEKVFLECVQDMDHENMFWYRQDPGLGLRLIYFSYDVKMKEKGDIPEGYSVSREKKERFSLILESASTNQTSMYLCASSNSGTEAYEQYFGPGTRLTVT.